This passage covers 26 T cell receptor beta chains from one sample sequenced in a study of T cells in Graves' hyperthyroidism and ophthalmopathy. Using RNA transcripts as the source, TCR beta CDR3 regions were amplified. The study used the HTBI primer set for a first-round RT-PCR of the TCR CDR3. TCRdb reanalysed the multiplex PCR reads using MiXCR and keeps one entry per CDR3 protein. The sample has more than 350,000 distinct CDR3 sequences; around 14% are singletons. Sequenced: blood. These receptors were collected from a woman aged 25-40 years with Graves' hyperthyroidism.

The J gene is TRBJ1-2, the V gene TRBV7-9; the match to TRBD1 covers 9 bases. Germline CDR1 and CDR2: SEHNR and FQNEAQ (reference sequence). This CDR3 is built from 15 residues. With 1 base clipped from V and 2 bases from J, the junction kept 2 bases outside the gene matches. This CDR3 is CASSLVGQGNYGYTF. The CDR3 DNA sequence: TGTGCCAGCAGCTTAGTTGGACAGGGGAACTATGGCTACACCTTC.

This clonotype came up many times. The rearrangement uses TRBV4-2 and TRBJ2-7; TRBD1 might be the D (5 bases). CDR1 and CDR2 from the germline V gene are LGHNA and YNFKEQ. The CDR3 has 14 amino acids. Trimming pared 3 bases from V and 5 bases from J, leaving 14 bases between. This CDR3 is CASSHPGSGNEQYF. The CDR3 DNA is TGTGCCAGCAGCCACCCAGGGTCAGGGAACGAGCAGTACTTC.

This clonotype has more than one count but fewer than ten. The chain joins TRBV4-1 to TRBJ2-1; no definite D call. Germline values: CDR1 MGHRA, CDR2 YSYEKL. The CDR3 length is 11 residues. V lost 3 bases, J lost 7 bases, and 4 bases lay in between. The chain's CDR3 is CASSQMNEQFF. The DNA for the CDR3 is TGCGCCAGCAGCCAGATGAATGAGCAGTTCTTC.

This clonotype has a handful of counts. This chain uses TRBV20-1 with TRBJ2-7; 9 bases are shared with TRBD2. The CDR3 has 15 amino acids. Germline-derived CDR1 and CDR2 are DFQATT and SNEGSKA (reference sequence). With 1 base clipped from V and 3 bases from J, the junction kept 7 bases outside the gene matches. CDR3 in amino acids: CSARGRSGRLYEQYF. The CDR3, as DNA: TGCAGTGCTAGAGGTAGGAGCGGGAGGCTCTACGAGCAGTACTTC.

This clonotype came up many times. This rearrangement joins TRBV20-1 to TRBJ2-5; 9 bases match TRBD2. The germline V gene has CDR1 DFQATT and CDR2 SNEGSKA (reference sequence). The CDR3 runs 15 residues. Trimming cost V 0 bases and J 10 bases; bases outside gene matches: 12. CDR3 loop: CSARDHLAGQLFQYF. CDR3 nucleotides: TGCAGTGCTAGAGATCACCTAGCGGGACAATTGTTCCAGTACTTC.

This clonotype was recorded many times. The chain uses TRBV2 and TRBJ2-7, with unresolved D. Germline V gene sequence: CDR1 SNHLY, CDR2 FYNNEI. The CDR3 is made up of 11 amino acids. Deletions cut 8 bases from V and 3 bases from J, with 8 bases between. CDR3 in DNA: TGTGCCAGCTGTCAGGTCTACGAGCAGTACTTC. Protein product: CASCQVYEQYF.

In its sample, this clonotype was seen many times. The chain employs TRBV30 and TRBJ1-2; D is possibly TRBD1 (6 bases). Germline CDR1 and CDR2: GTSNPN and SVGIG (reference sequence). V lost 0 bases, J lost 4 bases, and 9 bases lay in between. The CDR3 has 13 amino acids. The CDR3 nucleotides read TGTGCCTGGAGTGTGGTACAGGGCTATGGCTACACCTTC. Translation gives CAWSVVQGYGYTF.

This clonotype was counted ten times or more. CDR3 DNA: TGCAGTGCCCCCCGGGGCAGTAATCAGCCCCAGCATTTT. This sequence encodes CSAPRGSNQPQHF. This rearrangement joins TRBV20-1 to TRBJ1-5, with D tentatively TRBD1 (5 bases). V was trimmed by 6 bases and J by 4 bases, leaving 13 bases between them. CDR1 is DFQATT, CDR2 SNEGSKA, per germline (reference sequence). This CDR3 is built from 13 residues.

This clonotype was detected many times. V is TRBV6-2 or TRBV6-3 and J is TRBJ2-7; D is ambiguous. Germline values: CDR1 MNHEY, CDR2 SVGEGT. This CDR3 spans 13 amino acids. The ends were cut back, 6 bases at V and 0 bases at J, with 9 bases in the middle. In DNA form, the CDR3 reads TGTGCCAGCAGGGCCGCCAGCTCCTACGAGCAGTACTTC. Translation gives CASRAASSYEQYF.

V is TRBV10-3 and J is TRBJ1-2; 9 bases are shared with TRBD1. Germline V gene data show CDR1 as ENHRY and CDR2 as SYGVKD. J lost 3 bases, V lost 5 bases, and 7 bases had no gene match. CDR3 size: 15 residues. DNA for the CDR3: TGTGCCATCAGTAGCCGACAGGGGGGGGACTATGGCTACACCTTC. Protein sequence: CAISSRQGGDYGYTF.

There are many counts of this clonotype. This chain uses TRBV7-2 with TRBJ2-7, with 8 bases aligning to TRBD2. This CDR3 has 14 residues. The germline CDR1 and CDR2 sequences are SGHTA and FQGNSA. The trim removed 5 bases at V and 5 bases at J, leaving 8 bases unmatched. CDR3 bases: TGTGCCAGCAGCATTAGCGGGATCAGCAACGAGCAGTACTTC. Translated: CASSISGISNEQYF.

Many counts were recorded for this clonotype. The chain employs TRBV6-6 and TRBJ2-5, with TRBD1 matching 9 bases. Trimming removed 0 bases from V and 5 bases from J; junction bases left unmatched: 10. This CDR3 region has 17 residues. Germline V lookup: CDR1 MNHNY, CDR2 SVGAGI (reference sequence). The CDR3 reads CASSYSRWGTGRETQYF. CDR3 DNA: TGTGCCAGCAGTTACTCGAGATGGGGGACAGGGAGGGAGACCCAGTACTTC.

V is TRBV9 and J is TRBJ2-7, with TRBD2 matching 11 bases. Germline CDR1 reads SGDLS; CDR2 reads YYNGEE. The CDR3 is 16 amino acids. Trimming removed 3 bases from V and 4 bases from J; junction bases left unmatched: 9. Here the CDR3 DNA reads TGTGCCAGCAGCGGAGATAGCGGGAGGGCCCCATACGAGCAGTACTTC. This sequence encodes CASSGDSGRAPYEQYF.

There are many counts of this clonotype. This chain uses TRBV3-1 with TRBJ1-1; D gene unclear. With 1 base removed from V and 1 base from J, the gap between germline ends came to 7 bases. Germline lookup yields CDR1 LGHDT and CDR2 YNNKEL (reference sequence). This CDR3 is built from 14 residues. The CDR3 here is CASSQAGENTEAFF. The CDR3 DNA reads as TGTGCCAGCAGCCAAGCTGGGGAGAACACTGAAGCTTTCTTT.

This clonotype was picked up many times. This chain uses TRBV28 with TRBJ2-4, with TRBD2 matching 9 bases. CDR1 is MDHEN, CDR2 SYDVKM, per germline. The CDR3 has 19 amino acids. V trimming: 3 bases; J trimming: 0 bases; junction bases outside the gene matches: 12. CDR3 amino acids: CASSFSLAGWYLAKNIQYF. The DNA of the CDR3 is TGTGCCAGCAGTTTCTCTCTAGCGGGATGGTATCTAGCCAAAAACATTCAGTACTTC.

The rearrangement links TRBV18 to TRBJ2-1, with 9 bases identical to TRBD2. V was clipped by 6 bases and J by 7 bases; unmatched bases: 7. Germline-derived CDR1 and CDR2 are KGHSH and LQKENI. The CDR3 spans 14 residues. The chain's CDR3 is CASSGTSPENEQFF. The CDR3 DNA follows: TGTGCCAGCTCTGGGACTAGCCCGGAGAATGAGCAGTTCTTC. Filled out from reference TRBV18 and TRBJ2-1, the complete variable domain reads NAGVMQNPRHLVRRRGQEARLRCSPMKGHSHVYWYRQLPEEGLKFMVYLQKENIIDESGMPKERFSAEFPKEGPSILRIQQVVRGDSAAYFCASSGTSPENEQFFGPGTRLTVL.

This clonotype was seen more than once but under ten times. V and J are TRBV10-3 and TRBJ1-1, with a tentative D call TRBD1 (5 bases). The germline V gene has CDR1 ENHRY and CDR2 SYGVKD. CDR3 length equals 13 residues. V lost 4 bases to trimming and J lost 6 bases, with 12 bases between them. The CDR3 coding sequence is TGTGCCATCAGTGCGGGCCGAGGGGCTGAAGCTTTCTTT. Amino acid sequence: CAISAGRGAEAFF.

V and J are TRBV10-3 and TRBJ2-7; 11 bases line up with TRBD2. With V trimmed by 6 bases and J by 0 bases, 7 bases remained unmatched. CDR3 length equals 16 residues. The germline CDR1 and CDR2 sequences are ENHRY and SYGVKD. The CDR3 spells CAISPSGTSGSYEQYF. The CDR3 DNA is TGTGCCATCAGCCCGAGCGGGACTAGCGGCTCCTACGAGCAGTACTTC.

This clonotype was seen more than once but under ten times. The chain joins TRBV10-3 to TRBJ2-7; 11 bases are shared with TRBD2. With V trimmed by 2 bases and J by 3 bases, 3 bases remained unmatched. This CDR3 contains 15 residues. Germline V gene lookup returns CDR1 ENHRY and CDR2 SYGVKD. The CDR3 sequence is CAISETSGGDYEQYF. The DNA for the CDR3 is TGTGCCATCAGTGAGACTAGCGGGGGTGACTACGAGCAGTACTTC.

The table lists this clonotype with a few counts. V gene TRBV4-2 combines with J gene TRBJ2-7; TRBD2 is a possible D gene (5 bases). CDR1 and CDR2 (germline): LGHNA, YNFKEQ. The CDR3 is 13 residues long. The V and J ends lost 4 bases and 3 bases respectively, with 10 bases between them. The CDR3 region has the DNA TGTGCCAGCAGCCCAAGCGACTACTACGAGCAGTACTTC. Protein product: CASSPSDYYEQYF.

This clonotype was seen repeatedly, ten times or more. The chain links TRBV5-1 to TRBJ2-6; no firm D call. With 1 base removed from V and 2 bases from J, the gap between germline ends came to 7 bases. CDR1 and CDR2 (germline): SGHRS, YFSETQ. The CDR3 has 15 residues. This CDR3 is CASSLSEAGANVLTF. The CDR3 nucleotides are TGCGCCAGCAGCTTGTCCGAGGCTGGGGCCAACGTCCTGACTTTC. Complete variable domain (other parts from reference TRBV5-1 and TRBJ2-6): KAGVTQTPRYLIKTRGQQVTLSCSPISGHRSVSWYQQTPGQGLQFLFEYFSETQRNKGNFPGRFSGRQFSNSRSEMNVSTLELGDSALYLCASSLSEAGANVLTFGAGSRLTVL.

This clonotype was observed many times. This rearrangement joins TRBV10-3 to TRBJ2-5; D is uncertain. Germline V gene data show CDR1 as ENHRY and CDR2 as SYGVKD. Trimming removed 6 bases from V and 1 base from J, with 12 bases in between. The CDR3 sequence is 14 residues long. The CDR3 reads CAIRTQASQETQYF. The CDR3 DNA is TGTGCCATCAGAACCCAGGCCAGCCAAGAGACCCAGTACTTC.

This clonotype was counted at least ten times. The chain employs TRBV28 and TRBJ1-1; no reliable D call. The CDR3 covers 14 residues. The V gene lost 2 bases and the J gene lost 2 bases, with 9 bases spanning the gap. Germline V gene sequence: CDR1 MDHEN, CDR2 SYDVKM. CDR3 DNA: TGTGCCAGCAGTTTAGGGTTAGGAAACACTGAAGCTTTCTTT. Encoded protein: CASSLGLGNTEAFF.

V gene TRBV28 combines with J gene TRBJ1-1; 7 positions agree with TRBD1. The CDR3 has 16 amino acids. CDR1 and CDR2 from the germline V gene are MDHEN and SYDVKM. The junction had 10 bases not matched to a gene; V was cut back by 1 base and J by 5 bases. The CDR3 loop reads CASSLLGGAGKTEAFF. CDR3 DNA sequence: TGTGCCAGCAGTTTATTAGGGGGCGCGGGTAAGACTGAAGCTTTCTTT.

The table lists this clonotype with many counts. The J gene is TRBJ2-7, the V gene TRBV12-3 or TRBV12-4; 11 nucleotides align to TRBD2. J gave up 0 bases and V 5 bases, and 3 bases lay outside the gene matches. The CDR3 spans 15 residues. The CDR3 sequence is CASSPGTSGSYEQYF. The CDR3 DNA reads as TGTGCCAGCAGTCCAGGGACTAGCGGCTCCTACGAGCAGTACTTC.

This clonotype was detected ten times or more. The chain is built from TRBV29-1 and TRBJ2-3, with D uncertain. V was trimmed by 4 bases and J by 4 bases, leaving 15 bases between them. The CDR3 is made up of 14 amino acids. CDR1 SQVTM and CDR2 ANQGSEA come from the germline V gene. CDR3 protein: CSVALLVAADTQYF. The DNA of the CDR3 is TGCAGCGTTGCTTTGCTTGTGGCGGCAGATACGCAGTATTTT.